This passage covers 14 T cell receptor beta chains from one sample sequenced in a study of patients and donors after allogeneic stem cell transplantation (dated by TCRdb to about 2020). The protocol used for the library was RT-PCR. Sequencing used a NextSeq 550. TCRdb reprocessed the public reads (quality trimming at Q25 with fastp, clone calling with MiXCR) and kept in-frame beta chains. Rows with one shared CDR3 protein collapse into an entry with the most common genes and DNA. In this sample the table shows under 95,000 distinct CDR3 sequences, approximately 5.2% of which occur a single time. The ten most abundant clones make up 2.6% of the sample. The specimen sequenced was blood, either unsorted or a sorted T cell fraction (not recorded which). The source of these receptors is a human donor who was either an allogeneic HSCT recipient or a stem cell or donor lymphocyte infusion donor (not recorded which). It is not recorded whose cells these are; they may come from a transplant donor.

This clonotype was observed at least ten times. The chain uses TRBV5-5 and TRBJ2-7, with D hard to call. Germline values: CDR1 SGHKS, CDR2 YYEKEE (reference sequence). V lost 0 bases and J lost 4, with 11 bases in between. The CDR3 is 14 residues long. CDR3 nucleotides: TGTGCCAGCAGCTTGGGCATCACGGAATACGAGCAGTACTTC. Amino acid sequence: CASSLGITEYEQYF.

This clonotype appeared many times. The chain has TRBV7-2 and TRBJ2-1; D possibly matches TRBD1 or TRBD2 (5 bases each). Trimming took 5 bases from V and 7 from J, leaving 12 bases between them. Germline CDR1 and CDR2: SGHTA and FQGNSA. The length of the CDR3 is 13 residues. The CDR3, as DNA: TGTGCCAGCAGCCTCCGGGACGGAAATGAGCAGTTCTTC. Translation: CASSLRDGNEQFF.

This clonotype came up many times. The V call is TRBV9, the J call TRBJ2-5; tentatively, D is TRBD1 or TRBD2 (6 bases each). Germline V gives CDR1 SGDLS, CDR2 YYNGEE. The CDR3 totals 14 residues. Trimming took 0 bases from V and 5 from J, leaving 11 bases between them. CDR3 protein: CASSVGGGGETQYF. DNA of the CDR3: TGTGCCAGCAGCGTAGGCGGAGGGGGGGAGACCCAGTACTTC.

CDR3 residues: CSARTGSSPLHF. The DNA of the CDR3 is TGCAGTGCTCGCACAGGGTCCTCACCCCTCCACTTT. The chain employs TRBV20-1 and TRBJ1-6, with D maybe TRBD1 (6 bases). Per germline, CDR1 DFQATT and CDR2 SNEGSKA (reference sequence). Trimming stripped 5 bases from V and 10 bases from J, with 12 bases between. This CDR3 is 12 amino acids long.

In its sample, this clonotype was seen a few times. The CDR3 sequence: CASRDGTSGGRETQYF. The CDR3 DNA reads as TGTGCCAGCAGAGATGGGACTAGCGGGGGTCGGGAGACCCAGTACTTC. The chain couples TRBV2 to TRBJ2-5; 14 nucleotides line up with TRBD2. The V gene end was trimmed by 6 bases and the J gene end by 5 bases; junction bases not matched to a gene: 8. This CDR3 has 16 residues. CDR1 and CDR2 from the germline V gene are SNHLY and FYNNEI.

By share, this clonotype ranks as medium-sized. The V gene is TRBV12-3 or TRBV12-4, the J gene TRBJ2-7; tentative D call: TRBD1 (6 bases). The CDR3 spans 12 residues. V was trimmed by 5 bases and J by 5 bases, leaving 10 bases between them. CDR3 loop: CASSPGQNEQYF. In nucleotides, the CDR3 is TGTGCCAGCAGTCCCGGACAGAACGAGCAGTACTTC.

The chain carries TRBV7-2 and TRBJ2-7; no firm D call. Trimming removed 5 bases from V and 4 bases from J, with 9 bases in between. The CDR3 consists of 12 residues. Germline-derived CDR1 and CDR2 are SGHTA and FQGNSA. The CDR3 DNA reads as TGTGCCAGCAGCCCCCTAGGTTACGAGCAGTACTTC. Its protein is CASSPLGYEQYF.

DNA for the CDR3: TGTGCCAGCAGTTACAGGTCTCTCGCCGGGACTAGCGGGAGCTACGAGCAGTACTTC. It is translated as CASSYRSLAGTSGSYEQYF. The J gene is TRBJ2-7, the V gene TRBV6-2 or TRBV6-3; 14 bases are a match to TRBD2. Germline V lookup: CDR1 MNHEY, CDR2 SVGEGT. There are 19 residues in the CDR3. V was pared by 2 bases and J by 3 bases, with 12 bases of the junction left unmatched.

A word on this clonotype: One base away lies a much larger clone, so this may be a sequencing read error. J is TRBJ2-5 and V is TRBV29-1; no definite D call. Germline CDR1 SQVTM, CDR2 ANQGSEA. The CDR3 has 14 amino acids. Here the CDR3 DNA reads TGCAGCGTGGCACCAAGCCTCAGCCAAGAGACCGAGTACTTC. It specifies CSVAPSLSQETEYF.

The sample holds many counts of this clonotype. V gene TRBV7-9 combines with J gene TRBJ2-7; 7 positions match TRBD1. The CDR3 has 12 residues. Germline CDR1 SEHNR, CDR2 FQNEAQ (reference sequence). Trimming took 8 bases from V and 3 from J; bases not matched to a gene: 4. The CDR3 is CASGQAIYEQYF. CDR3 in DNA: TGTGCCAGCGGACAGGCGATCTACGAGCAGTACTTC.

The table lists this clonotype with a few counts. V gene TRBV7-2 combines with J gene TRBJ2-5, with a possible D match to TRBD2 (5 bases). V lost 1 base and J lost 2, with 11 bases in between. The CDR3 totals 15 residues. Per germline, CDR1 SGHTA and CDR2 FQGNSA. The CDR3 here is CASSLGGSGQETQYF. The CDR3 nucleotides read TGTGCCAGCAGCTTAGGAGGGAGTGGGCAAGAGACCCAGTACTTC.

This clonotype was observed a handful of times. The chain links TRBV27 to TRBJ1-1, with D unresolved. V was cut by 3 bases and J by 4 bases, with 12 bases left in between. The CDR3 runs 14 residues. CDR1 is MNHEY and CDR2 is SMNVEV in the germline V gene (reference sequence). CDR3 loop: CASSFGQVGTEAFF. In DNA form, the CDR3 reads TGTGCCAGCAGTTTTGGTCAGGTGGGCACTGAAGCTTTCTTT.

This clonotype was detected ten times or more. The chain uses TRBV6-1 and TRBJ1-5, with TRBD1 as a possible D gene (6 bases). There are 18 residues in the CDR3. Trimming took 5 bases from V and 7 from J, leaving 27 bases between them. Germline assignment: CDR1 MNHNS and CDR2 SASEGT. The CDR3 bases are TGTGCCAGCAGTCCCCGGGGCGTAGGGGGACCACTAGGCCAGCCCCAGCATTTT. Its protein is CASSPRGVGGPLGQPQHF.

The rearrangement links TRBV5-1 to TRBJ2-7; TRBD1 agrees at 7 bases. The V gene's germline CDR1 is SGHRS and CDR2 YFSETQ. J gave up 5 bases and V 4 bases, and 9 bases lay outside the gene matches. This CDR3 spans 14 amino acids. The CDR3 region has the DNA TGCGCCAGCAGCGATCGACAGGGCGCAAACGAGCAGTACTTC. Its protein product is CASSDRQGANEQYF.